This T cell receptor (beta chain) was identified in a study of post-analysis software for immune sequencing data. Study conclusions and caveats: A handful of TRBV segments were significantly more frequent in patients than in controls. TRBV5-6, TRBV5-1 and TRBV20-1 were among these segments. Patients with multiple sclerosis recorded significantly lower normalized Chao1 diversity than controls, the study found. By F measure, samples from a shared preparation batch strongly co-clustered.

This clonotype was detected once. The target antigen is unknown. Presence of unique molecular identifiers characterized the TCR beta cDNA libraries. The T cell input of about 0.85 to 10 million gave approximately 500,000 cDNA molecules. In TCRdb, the PCR reads were re-called with MiXCR into one record per CDR3 protein. Of 500,000 to 600,000 distinct CDR3 sequences listed, around 47% are singletons. The CDR3 has 16 amino acids. The V end lost 4 bases, the J end lost 0 bases, and 13 bases lay between the germline ends. The receptor's source is a girl aged 10 to 17 with multiple sclerosis. Sequenced sample: blood. This chain uses TRBV12-3 or TRBV12-4 with TRBJ2-1; either TRBD1 or TRBD2 may fit D (5 bases each). Here the CDR3 DNA reads TGTGCCAGCAGTTCCGGGGCACTGAGCTCCTACAATGAGCAGTTCTTC. This gives the protein CASSSGALSSYNEQFF.